The 9 T cell receptor beta chains reported below all come from one sample, sequenced in a study of blood T cell repertoires in COVID-19. Profiled with immunoSEQ multiplex PCR; TCRdb holds only in-frame clones, not every one. The table has about 310,000 clones, approximately 91% seen once; the top ten hold 9.5%. The sequenced sample consisted of PBMCs or T cells enriched from blood (not recorded which). The receptors stem from a woman in her thirties or forties who had recovered from COVID-19.

The genes are TRBV6-2 or TRBV6-3 and TRBJ1-1; D may be TRBD1 (5 bases). Germline loops: CDR1 MNHEY, CDR2 SVGEGT. The CDR3 sequence is 14 residues long. Trimming cost V 2 bases and J 5 bases, with 12 bases left between them. The CDR3 loop reads CASSYGGGETEAFF. In nucleotides, the CDR3 is TGTGCCAGCAGTTACGGCGGGGGTGAAACTGAAGCTTTCTTT.

This chain connects TRBV4-3 to TRBJ1-1, with D hard to call. The CDR3 consists of 14 residues. The germline V gene has CDR1 LGHNA and CDR2 YSLEER. V was trimmed by 0 bases and J by 0 bases, leaving 5 bases between them. As DNA, the CDR3 is TGCGCCAGCAGCCAAGATAGAATGAACACTGAAGCTTTCTTT. This translates into CASSQDRMNTEAFF.

This clone came up once. V usage is TRBV11-3 and J usage is TRBJ2-7; D possibly corresponds to TRBD2 (7 bases). This CDR3 has 16 amino acids. Deletions cut 1 base from V and 2 bases from J, with 15 bases between. Germline CDR1 and CDR2: SGHNT and YENEEA. The CDR3 nucleotides read TGTGCCAGCAGCTTAGCCGGGGGGCTAGCGGCCTACGAGCAGTACTTC. This codes for CASSLAGGLAAYEQYF.

This clone showed up just once. The chain uses TRBV11-2 and TRBJ1-2, with a weak D call TRBD1 (6 bases). V lost 0 bases and J 4 bases, leaving 12 bases between the germline ends. The CDR3 covers 15 residues. Per the germline V gene, CDR1 is SGHAT and CDR2 is FQNNGV. In DNA form, the CDR3 reads TGTGCCAGCAGCTTAGAAACCGGGACAACCTATGGCTACACCTTC. Encoded protein: CASSLETGTTYGYTF.

The chain employs TRBV28 and TRBJ1-6; maybe TRBD1 (6 bases). There are 15 residues in the CDR3. Germline loops: CDR1 MDHEN, CDR2 SYDVKM. Trimming removed 7 bases at V and 5 bases at J, with 15 bases between. CDR3 sequence reads: CASTLGTRNNSPLHF. Written as DNA, the CDR3 is TGTGCCAGCACTCTAGGGACACGGAATAATTCACCCCTCCACTTT.

The chain employs TRBV27 and TRBJ2-2; maybe TRBD2 (5 bases). The CDR3 has 15 amino acids. In germline, CDR1 is MNHEY, CDR2 SMNVEV (reference sequence). V lost 5 bases and J 2 bases, leaving 12 bases between the germline ends. CDR3 bases: TGTGCCAGCAGTATCGGACTTACTAACACCGGGGAGCTGTTTTTT. Protein: CASSIGLTNTGELFF.

V gene TRBV11-3 combines with J gene TRBJ2-7, with 12 nucleotides matching TRBD2. This CDR3 spans 16 amino acids. J was trimmed by 2 bases and V by 5 bases; bases with no gene match: 7. CDR1 is SGHNT and CDR2 is YENEEA in the germline V gene. CDR3 nucleotides: TGTGCCAGCAGCGGACGACTAGCGGGAGTGGCCTACGAGCAGTACTTC. Its protein product is CASSGRLAGVAYEQYF.

The V gene is TRBV12-5, the J gene TRBJ2-1, with D possibly TRBD1 on 6 matching bases. The V gene's germline CDR1 is LGHNT and CDR2 FRNRAP. V gave up 3 bases and J gave up 12 bases, with 15 bases separating them. The CDR3 loop spans 13 amino acids. The CDR3 DNA follows: TGTGCTAGTGGTTTTGCGACAGGAGGCGCGCAGTTCTTC. This encodes CASGFATGGAQFF.

The chain recombines TRBV24-1 with TRBJ2-7, with 7 bases aligning to TRBD2. V dropped 4 bases and J dropped 2; count of bases not matched to a gene: 7. CDR1 KGHDR and CDR2 SFDVKD come from the germline V gene. This CDR3 is 15 amino acids long. As DNA, the CDR3 is TGTGCCACCAGTGAGGGGGGGTACTTCCCCTACGAGCAGTACTTC. This translates into CATSEGGYFPYEQYF.